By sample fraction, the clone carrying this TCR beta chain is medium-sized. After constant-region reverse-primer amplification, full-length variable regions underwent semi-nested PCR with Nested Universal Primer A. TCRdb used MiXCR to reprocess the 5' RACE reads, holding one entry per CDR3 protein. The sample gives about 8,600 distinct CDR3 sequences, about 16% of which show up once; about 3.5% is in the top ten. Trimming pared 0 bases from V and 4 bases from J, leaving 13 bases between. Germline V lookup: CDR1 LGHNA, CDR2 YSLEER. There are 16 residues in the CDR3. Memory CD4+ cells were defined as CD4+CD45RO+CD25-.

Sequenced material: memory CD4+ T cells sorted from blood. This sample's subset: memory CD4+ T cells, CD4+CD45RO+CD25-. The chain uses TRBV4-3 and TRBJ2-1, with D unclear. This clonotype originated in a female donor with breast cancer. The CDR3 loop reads CASSQDWQSRYNEQFF. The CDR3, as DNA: TGCGCCAGCAGCCAAGATTGGCAGTCTCGGTACAATGAGCAGTTCTTC.